The sequence of this T cell receptor beta chain was determined in a study of blood T cell repertoires in COVID-19. This clone showed up just a few times. CDR3 length: 13 residues. V lost 8 bases to trimming and J lost 2 bases, with 12 bases between them. Original methodology: Estimated nucleated cell counts came from reference gene primer amplification. Some clones are missing from TCRdb's copy, which holds only in-frame ones; the method was immunoSEQ multiplex PCR. That table supplies the V and J calls and clone size; D and trimming were determined from the DNA. Of 150,000 to 200,000 clones in the sample, about 85% are singletons; the top ten hold roughly 5.6%. While infection was still active, Seattle patients were enrolled and then followed longitudinally.

V is TRBV12-3 or TRBV12-4 and J is TRBJ1-1; tentatively, D is TRBD1 (5 bases). The TCR sequence derives from a woman aged 40 to 50 with COVID-19, enrolled during active disease. Sequenced input: peripheral blood. This CDR3 is CASGRGFNTEAFF. The CDR3 DNA reads as TGTGCCAGCGGGAGGGGTTTTAACACTGAAGCTTTCTTT.